The 8 T cell receptor beta chains listed next were all sequenced from one sample in a study of shared clonotypes between healthy human individuals. Clones were read by immunoSEQ multiplex PCR, and TCRdb kept only the in-frame ones, dropping some. Here the sample spans fewer than 850,000 clones, roughly 96% being singletons. Only CD45RO-negative cells positively selected for CCR7 counted as naive CD8 cells, so terminally differentiated effector memory CD45RA+ cells were excluded. Material: naive CD8+ T cells sorted from blood. These receptors were collected from a man aged 25 to 45 in good health.

The chain uses TRBV11-2 and TRBJ2-7, with 11 bases fitting TRBD2. CDR3 size: 16 residues. Germline V gene lookup returns CDR1 SGHAT and CDR2 FQNNGV. V lost 4 bases and J lost 2; bases outside the gene matches: 7. CDR3 loop: CASSSVAGGPTYEQYF. The CDR3 DNA reads TGTGCCAGCAGCTCCGTAGCGGGAGGGCCCACCTACGAGCAGTACTTC.

This chain connects TRBV6-1 to TRBJ2-7; D is unresolved. CDR1 and CDR2 (germline): MNHNS, SASEGT. This CDR3 contains 16 residues. V was clipped by 4 bases and J by 3 bases, with 19 bases between them. CDR3 coding DNA: TGTGCCAGCAGTGTAGTCAGTCCCCCCACCTTCTACGAGCAGTACTTC. It specifies CASSVVSPPTFYEQYF.

The chain couples TRBV7-8 to TRBJ2-3, with TRBD2 as a possible D gene (6 bases). Germline values: CDR1 SGHVS, CDR2 FQNEAQ. There are 14 residues in the CDR3. V lost 3 bases and J lost 4, with 11 bases in between. CDR3 DNA sequence: TGTGCCAGCAGCTTGTGGCGGGAAGCAGATACGCAGTATTTT. Translation gives CASSLWREADTQYF. The full variable domain, completed using reference TRBV7-8 and TRBJ2-3, is GAGVSQSPRYKVAKRGQDVALRCDPISGHVSLFWYQQALGQGPEFLTYFQNEAQLDKSGLPSDRFFAERPEGSVSTLKIQRTQQEDSAVYLCASSLWREADTQYFGPGTRLTVL.

The V gene is TRBV5-1, the J gene TRBJ1-1; no clear D gene. CDR1 and CDR2 from the germline V gene are SGHRS and YFSETQ. The CDR3 has 12 residues. With 1 base removed from V and 3 bases from J, the gap between germline ends came to 4 bases. The CDR3 here is CASSLIDTEAFF. The CDR3 DNA sequence: TGCGCCAGCAGCTTGATCGACACTGAAGCTTTCTTT.

With respect to this clone: The sample carries other DNA sequences with the same CDR3. J is TRBJ2-7 and V is TRBV15; D gene unclear. Trimming cost V 0 bases and J 3 bases, with 6 bases left between them. This CDR3 spans 13 amino acids. CDR1 is LNHNV and CDR2 is YYDKDF in the germline V gene (reference sequence). In DNA form, the CDR3 reads TGTGCCACCAGCAGAGATCGGAGCTACGAGCAGTACTTC. This gives the protein CATSRDRSYEQYF.

This rearrangement joins TRBV6-4 to TRBJ1-1; TRBD1 might be the D (5 bases). Germline-derived CDR1 and CDR2 are MRHNA and SNTAGT. The CDR3 sequence is 16 residues long. Trimming removed 7 bases at V and 1 base at J, with 19 bases between. The CDR3 loop reads CASIPEPGMANTEAFF. The CDR3 nucleotides are TGTGCCAGCATCCCCGAGCCAGGGATGGCGAACACTGAAGCTTTCTTT.

CDR3: CASSPEDRPFYEQYF. DNA for the CDR3: TGTGCCAGCAGCCCAGAGGACAGGCCTTTCTACGAGCAGTACTTC. The chain joins TRBV9 to TRBJ2-7, with TRBD1 matching 7 bases. Germline V gene lookup returns CDR1 SGDLS and CDR2 YYNGEE. With 4 bases clipped from V and 3 bases from J, the junction kept 10 bases outside the gene matches. CDR3 size: 15 residues. Looking up the rest from reference TRBV9 and TRBJ2-7 gives the full variable domain: DSGVTQTPKHLITATGQRVTLRCSPRSGDLSVYWYQQSLDQGLQFLIQYYNGEERAKGNILERFSAQQFPDLHSELNLSSLELGDSALYFCASSPEDRPFYEQYFGPGTRLTVT.

This chain uses TRBV4-3 with TRBJ1-1; D perhaps matches TRBD1 (6 bases). CDR1 and CDR2 from the germline V gene are LGHNA and YSLEER. The CDR3 is 16 residues long. Trimming left V 0 bases short and J 0 bases short, with 11 bases between. The CDR3 sequence: CASSQEGWGLNTEAFF. The CDR3, as DNA: TGCGCCAGCAGCCAAGAAGGGTGGGGGCTGAACACTGAAGCTTTCTTT.